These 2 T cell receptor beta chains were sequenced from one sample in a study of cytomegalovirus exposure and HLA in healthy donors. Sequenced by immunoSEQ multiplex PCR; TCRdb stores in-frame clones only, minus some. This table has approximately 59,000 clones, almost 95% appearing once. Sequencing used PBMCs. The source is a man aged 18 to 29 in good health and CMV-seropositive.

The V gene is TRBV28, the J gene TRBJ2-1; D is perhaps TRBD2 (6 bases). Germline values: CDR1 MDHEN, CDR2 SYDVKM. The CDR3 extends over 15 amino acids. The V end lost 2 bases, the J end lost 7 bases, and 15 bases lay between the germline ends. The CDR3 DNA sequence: TGTGCCAGCAGTTTAGGTCTAGCGTGGGGGAATGAGCAGTTCTTC. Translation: CASSLGLAWGNEQFF.

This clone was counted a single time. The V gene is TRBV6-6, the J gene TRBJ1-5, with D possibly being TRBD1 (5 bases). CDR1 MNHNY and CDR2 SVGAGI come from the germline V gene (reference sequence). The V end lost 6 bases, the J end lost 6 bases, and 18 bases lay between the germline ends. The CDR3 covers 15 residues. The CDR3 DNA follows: TGTGCCAGCAGCGACGGGGGAACCCGCGGTCAGCCCCAGCATTTT. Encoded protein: CASSDGGTRGQPQHF.